This entry describes one T cell receptor beta chain. Its antigen is not yet known. No qualities accompany the bases; no much larger clone lies one base away. These data belong to a study of blood T cell repertoires in COVID-19 (dated by TCRdb to the early 2020s). Looking at the study overall: Samples covering the acute and convalescent phases of COVID-19 were provided by collaborators in the United States, Italy and Spain. The prospective study material was composed of cDNA or gDNA derived from T cells, B-cell-depleted T cells, or PBMCs. Deeply sampled blood TCRbeta repertoires from subjects exposed to, actively infected with, or recovered from COVID-19 were included in the dataset. The repertoires were made available in a free public database intended to serve as a resource for research on the immune response to SARS-CoV-2. Samples came from the ongoing ImmuneRACE study (first 160 participants) plus 1,254 subjects from 6 global collaborators. Nearly every sample came with metadata listing a de-identified subject ID, COVID-19 status, age in years and sex. Where available, HLA class I and class II types were obtained from metadata supplied by the sample provider rather than from assay-based typing.

Whole blood was collected in K2EDTA tubes by collaborating institutions according to the institutions' own protocols. For TCRbeta analysis, collaborators shipped samples as frozen whole blood, isolated PBMCs, or DNA extracted from either of those sample types. Broader findings and caveats from the paper: Clinical and demographic metadata were provided uncurated, with the amount varying by source and participant.

TCRbeta CDR3 regions were amplified from genomic DNA using the immunoSEQ Assay, a bias-controlled multiplex PCR. The study's own analysis went as follows. Within the assay, amplification of reference gene primers was used to estimate how many nucleated cells each sample contained. To quantify the absolute abundance of each unique TCRbeta CDR3 rearrangement, sequence reads were collapsed and filtered. Productive Simpson clonality was computed per sample as the square root of Simpson's diversity index over productive rearrangements. The table was pulled from immuneACCESS by TCRdb, which kept in-frame rearrangements only. Such tables lose some clones; where checked, under half of the loss comes from unresolved V genes, and the rest has no known cause. V and J calls plus clone size are reproduced from that table; the DNA served to infer D and trimming. This sample is represented by roughly 120,000 clones; 75% to 90% of them were singletons. The ten top clones hold approximately 2% of the sample.

V is shortened by 4 bases, J by 5 bases, and the region joining them spans 12 bases. The germline V gene sets CDR1 to SGHRS and CDR2 to YFSETQ. Inclusive of the bounding cysteine and phenylalanine, the CDR3 is 13 residues long. Of all the DNA, just the CDR3 is kept, 39 bases in frame from base 1. The sample taken for sequencing was peripheral blood. Rearrangement joined TRBV5-1 to TRBJ2-5; the D segment could be TRBD2, given 6 matching bases. The clonotype comes from a man between 65 and 85 years old with acute or convalescent COVID-19. CDR3 sequence: CASSHGGGETQYF. Here is the DNA: TGCGCCAGCAGCCACGGGGGTGGGGAGACCCAGTACTTC.